Below are 30 T cell receptor beta chains sequenced from a single sample in a study of human T cells and chemical hapten exposure. Each CDR3 protein is one row after TCRdb ran MiXCR on the RACE reads. This repertoire shows about 380,000 distinct CDR3 sequences, roughly 5% found once; its top ten account for 2% to 2.5%. Stated time point: patch test 1, 2 weeks after DPC sensitization. Treatment described: therapeutic diphenylcyclopropenone sensitization with weekly scalp DPC. Sequencing was performed on whole blood, taken in connection with sensitization to the hapten diphenylcyclopropenone (DPC). All receptors come from a woman between 45 and 65 years old with alopecia areata. Some clones in this sample may be carry-over from other donors' samples.

The rearrangement joins TRBV6-5 to TRBJ2-6; D is unresolved. The V gene lost 8 bases and the J gene lost 2 bases, with 7 bases spanning the gap. This CDR3 comprises 13 residues. Germline CDR1 reads MNHEY; CDR2 reads SVGAGI. This CDR3 is CASRKPGANVLTF. CDR3 sequence (DNA): TGTGCCAGCCGAAAGCCTGGGGCCAACGTCCTGACTTTC.

The V gene is TRBV9, the J gene TRBJ1-3, with unresolved D. CDR3 length: 15 residues. Trimming took off 0 bases at V and 0 bases at J, with 7 bases between the two ends. Per the germline V gene, CDR1 is SGDLS and CDR2 is YYNGEE. CDR3 in DNA: TGTGCCAGCAGCGTAGACGGGAGCTCTGGAAACACCATATATTTT. Translation: CASSVDGSSGNTIYF.

The rearrangement joins TRBV20-1 to TRBJ2-2, with D tentatively TRBD1 or TRBD2 (5 bases each). There are 14 residues in the CDR3. The germline V and J ends were trimmed by 6 bases and 9 bases, with 20 bases remaining between them. CDR1 is DFQATT and CDR2 is SNEGSKA in the germline V gene (reference sequence). The CDR3 DNA reads as TGCAGTGCACCTTATCGGGGCACCCGCCGGGAGCTGTTTTTT. Translation: CSAPYRGTRRELFF.

This clonotype showed up many times. V usage is TRBV6-5 and J usage is TRBJ1-2; a weak D match, TRBD1 (5 bases). The germline gives CDR1 MNHEY, CDR2 SVGAGI. V was cut by 5 bases and J by 4 bases, with 20 bases left in between. This CDR3 is 16 amino acids long. CDR3 coding DNA: TGTGCCAGCAGTCAAGGGACGGGACCCCTTTTCTATGGCTACACCTTC. The encoded protein is CASSQGTGPLFYGYTF.

This clonotype was picked up many times. The chain has TRBV14 and TRBJ1-1; D may be TRBD1 (5 bases). Per germline, CDR1 SGHDN and CDR2 FVKESK. V lost 2 bases and J lost 0, with 10 bases in between. The length of the CDR3 is 15 residues. CDR3 amino acids: CASSQMTAMNTEAFF. CDR3 bases: TGTGCCAGCAGCCAAATGACAGCCATGAACACTGAAGCTTTCTTT.

This clonotype was picked up many times. The chain uses TRBV6-5 and TRBJ2-1; 8 bases match TRBD1. The CDR3 contains 16 residues. Germline assignment: CDR1 MNHEY and CDR2 SVGAGI. The V gene end was trimmed by 4 bases and the J gene end by 3 bases; junction bases not matched to a gene: 8. The CDR3 DNA reads TGTGCCAGCAGTTCCCAGCCAGGGGGCCGCTACAATGAGCAGTTCTTC. Protein sequence: CASSSQPGGRYNEQFF.

At least ten counts were recorded for this clonotype. The chain uses TRBV20-1 and TRBJ1-2; tentative D call: TRBD1 (6 bases). The CDR3 totals 14 residues. Germline CDR1 reads DFQATT; CDR2 reads SNEGSKA (reference sequence). Trimming cost V 3 bases and J 3 bases, with 14 bases left between them. The CDR3 bases are TGCAGTGCTAGGATGGGGGCCGCGCACTATGGCTACACCTTC. Its protein product is CSARMGAAHYGYTF.

The chain has TRBV7-2 and TRBJ1-1; TRBD1 matches 7 bases. Trimming cost V 5 bases and J 9 bases; bases outside gene matches: 15. The CDR3 extends over 15 amino acids. CDR1 SGHTA and CDR2 FQGNSA come from the germline V gene. The CDR3 region is CASSLRQGKVPKAFF. As DNA, the CDR3 is TGTGCCAGCAGCCTGCGACAGGGTAAGGTCCCAAAAGCTTTCTTT. The full variable domain, in which reference TRBV7-2 and TRBJ1-1 provide the parts outside the CDR3, is GAGVSQSPSNKVTEKGKDVELRCDPISGHTALYWYRQSLGQGLEFLIYFQGNSAPDKSGLPSDRFSAERTGGSVSTLTIQRTQQEDSAVYLCASSLRQGKVPKAFFGQGTRLTVV.

The gene calls are TRBV28 and TRBJ2-4; perhaps TRBD2 as D (6 bases). The V end was cut by 6 bases, the J end by 2 bases, with 14 bases between. This CDR3 spans 15 amino acids. The germline CDR1 and CDR2 sequences are MDHEN and SYDVKM. The CDR3 DNA reads TGTGCCAGCAGCCCCCAGGGACTGTCCAAAAACATTCAGTACTTC. It codes for CASSPQGLSKNIQYF.

This clonotype was seen more than once but under ten times. This chain links TRBV4-1 with TRBJ1-1; perhaps TRBD1 as D (6 bases). Trimming pared 0 bases from V and 4 bases from J, leaving 15 bases between. The CDR3 has 16 residues. Germline lookup yields CDR1 MGHRA and CDR2 YSYEKL. The CDR3 loop reads CASSQEGTGSSTEAFF. The CDR3 coding sequence is TGCGCCAGCAGCCAAGAGGGCACAGGGTCAAGCACTGAAGCTTTCTTT.

This chain links TRBV15 with TRBJ2-7; 10 nucleotides line up with TRBD1. Germline V CDR1 and CDR2: LNHNV, YYDKDF (reference sequence). Trimming at V came to 1 base and at J to 5 bases, leaving 8 bases not matched to a gene. This CDR3 contains 16 residues. The CDR3 reads CATSRVKGTGAHEQYF. CDR3 coding DNA: TGTGCCACCAGCAGAGTGAAGGGGACAGGGGCCCACGAGCAGTACTTC.

This CDR3 reads CASSFEGVPNEQFF. CDR3 coding DNA: TGTGCCAGCAGCTTTGAGGGAGTCCCCAATGAGCAGTTCTTC. The V and J genes are TRBV7-2 and TRBJ2-1, with D possibly being TRBD2 (5 bases). The CDR3 consists of 14 residues. Trimming took 3 bases from V and 6 from J, leaving 12 bases between them. Germline V lookup: CDR1 SGHTA, CDR2 FQGNSA.

This clonotype was counted a few times. This chain uses TRBV3-1 with TRBJ1-2, with unresolved D. Germline CDR1 reads LGHDT; CDR2 reads YNNKEL (reference sequence). V was trimmed by 0 bases and J by 2 bases, leaving 7 bases between them. There are 14 residues in the CDR3. CDR3 loop: CASSQEPGNYGYTF. The CDR3 DNA follows: TGTGCCAGCAGCCAAGAGCCCGGGAACTATGGCTACACCTTC. The entire variable domain, with the rest obtained from reference TRBV3-1 and TRBJ1-2, is as follows: DTAVSQTPKYLVTQMGNDKSIKCEQNLGHDTMYWYKQDSKKFLKIMFSYNNKELIINETVPNRFSPKSPDKAHLNLHINSLELGDSAVYFCASSQEPGNYGYTFGSGTRLTVV.

This clonotype showed up just a few times. The gene calls are TRBV20-1 and TRBJ2-1; possible D gene TRBD2, 5 bases. The CDR3 length is 14 residues. Germline-derived CDR1 and CDR2 are DFQATT and SNEGSKA (reference sequence). V lost 5 bases and J 4 bases, leaving 15 bases between the germline ends. The CDR3 protein is CSAVLGLLYNEQFF. CDR3 nucleotides: TGCAGTGCTGTTTTAGGACTTCTATACAATGAGCAGTTCTTC.

This clonotype was counted a few times. The J gene is TRBJ1-6, the V gene TRBV13; unclear D gene. Looked up from germline, CDR1 is PRHDT and CDR2 is FYEKMQ (reference sequence). Trimming stripped 0 bases from V and 7 bases from J, with 7 bases between. CDR3 length: 14 residues. The chain's CDR3 is CASSLGQKNSPLHF. DNA for the CDR3: TGTGCCAGCAGCTTAGGGCAGAAAAATTCACCCCTCCACTTT.

This clonotype was counted only a few times. The CDR3 loop is CASRGSTGSLNEQFF. Written as DNA, the CDR3 is TGTGCCAGTAGGGGATCGACAGGGAGTCTCAATGAGCAGTTCTTC. The chain employs TRBV19 and TRBJ2-1; 7 bases align to TRBD1. The CDR3 is 15 amino acids. Germline V CDR1 and CDR2: LNHDA, SQIVND (reference sequence). With V trimmed by 6 bases and J by 6 bases, 11 bases remained unmatched.

The J gene is TRBJ2-7, the V gene TRBV20-1; maybe TRBD2 (5 bases). CDR3 length equals 12 residues. Germline loops: CDR1 DFQATT, CDR2 SNEGSKA (reference sequence). With 5 bases removed from V and 7 bases from J, the gap between germline ends came to 15 bases. Written as DNA, the CDR3 is TGCAGTGCTCCCTATGGAGGCCCGGAGCAGTACTTC. Its protein is CSAPYGGPEQYF.

This chain joins TRBV12-5 and TRBJ2-2; either TRBD1 or TRBD2 may supply D (5 bases each). Germline V gives CDR1 LGHNT, CDR2 FRNRAP. This CDR3 spans 13 amino acids. V lost 4 bases and J lost 6, with 9 bases in between. DNA for the CDR3: TGTGCTAGTGGTTCAGGGAGCGCCGGGGAGCTGTTTTTT. It specifies CASGSGSAGELFF.

The V gene is TRBV7-9, the J gene TRBJ2-1; tentatively, D is TRBD1 or TRBD2 (5 bases each). V was trimmed by 1 base and J by 7 bases, leaving 14 bases between them. This CDR3 contains 15 residues. CDR1 and CDR2 (germline): SEHNR, FQNEAQ (reference sequence). CDR3 sequence reads: CASSLVKGSVNEQFF. CDR3 bases: TGTGCCAGCAGCTTAGTTAAGGGGAGCGTTAATGAGCAGTTCTTC.

This clonotype occurred many times. This rearrangement joins TRBV2 to TRBJ2-2; no reliable D call. This CDR3 is built from 11 residues. Germline CDR1 is SNHLY and CDR2 is FYNNEI. Trimming stripped 8 bases from V and 7 bases from J, with 8 bases between. DNA for the CDR3: TGTGCCAGCGAAGTAAGCGGGGAGCTGTTTTTT. Translated, it gives CASEVSGELFF.

The chain combines TRBV29-1 with TRBJ2-1; D remains ambiguous. In germline, CDR1 is SQVTM, CDR2 ANQGSEA. Trimming left V 4 bases short and J 4 bases short, with 11 bases between. The CDR3 contains 13 residues. The CDR3 coding sequence is TGCAGCGTTGGGAGTCAGGAATACAATGAGCAGTTCTTC. Translated: CSVGSQEYNEQFF.

This clonotype was seen many times. The chain links TRBV29-1 to TRBJ1-1; 7 positions match TRBD1. The CDR3 sequence is 14 residues long. Germline V gene data show CDR1 as SQVTM and CDR2 as ANQGSEA. V lost 5 bases to trimming and J lost 5 bases; unmatched junction nucleotides: 11. The CDR3 DNA reads TGCAGCGTTCCCTCAAAGGGGGCGCAGACTGAAGCTTTCTTT. This translates into CSVPSKGAQTEAFF.

The genes are TRBV2 and TRBJ1-5; D may be TRBD1 (6 bases). Trimming left V 6 bases short and J 2 bases short, with 20 bases between. The germline gives CDR1 SNHLY, CDR2 FYNNEI. The CDR3 contains 17 residues. CDR3 loop: CASRDLQGLSGNQPQHF. In DNA, the CDR3 is TGTGCCAGCAGGGATTTACAGGGCCTGTCGGGCAATCAGCCCCAGCATTTT.

A few counts support this clonotype. The chain employs TRBV18 and TRBJ2-2, with D hard to call. CDR3 length equals 13 residues. Trimming cost V 3 bases and J 6 bases, with 8 bases left between them. Per the germline V gene, CDR1 is KGHSH and CDR2 is LQKENI. The CDR3 loop is CASSPFSAGELFF. CDR3 bases: TGTGCCAGCTCACCTTTCTCGGCCGGGGAGCTGTTTTTT.

This clonotype occurred a few times. The V gene is TRBV25-1, the J gene TRBJ1-3; 10 positions agree with TRBD1. CDR3 size: 17 residues. V shed 5 bases and J 0 bases; nucleotides not matched to a gene: 7. From germline, CDR1 is MGHDK and CDR2 SYGVNS. The CDR3: CASSPPGQGSSGNTIYF. In DNA form, the CDR3 reads TGTGCCAGCAGTCCCCCGGGACAGGGGTCCTCTGGAAACACCATATATTTT.

This clonotype was counted ten times or more. The rearrangement uses TRBV7-8 and TRBJ2-7; D not resolved. V shed 5 bases and J shed 4 bases, with 21 bases lying between them. The CDR3 loop spans 16 amino acids. Looked up from germline, CDR1 is SGHVS and CDR2 is FQNEAQ. CDR3 region: CASSPATDPLFYEQYF. CDR3 DNA sequence: TGTGCCAGCAGCCCAGCAACGGACCCCCTATTTTACGAGCAGTACTTC.

With respect to this clonotype: This CDR3 is missing its conserved last phenylalanine or tryptophan, likely due to a read error. V and J are TRBV7-9 and TRBJ1-1; perhaps TRBD1 as D (5 bases). Per germline, CDR1 SEHNR and CDR2 FQNEAQ (reference sequence). V was pared by 1 base and J by 3 bases, with 6 bases between. This CDR3 is 13 amino acids long. CDR3 sequence reads: CASSLGQYTEAFL. The CDR3 DNA reads as TGTGCCAGCAGCTTAGGACAGTACACTGAAGCTTTCTTA.

This clonotype was counted only a few times. The V and J genes are TRBV12-3 or TRBV12-4 and TRBJ1-5; the D is unclear. There are 15 residues in the CDR3. The V end was cut by 6 bases, the J end by 2 bases, with 14 bases between. The DNA for the CDR3 is TGTGCCAGCAGAGGAGGGCAAACGGGCAATCAGCCCCAGCATTTT. This encodes CASRGGQTGNQPQHF.

The sample holds a few counts of this clonotype. V gene TRBV12-3 or TRBV12-4 combines with J gene TRBJ1-6; D uncertain. Trimming stripped 4 bases from V and 7 bases from J, with 20 bases between. The CDR3 covers 17 residues. CDR3 sequence (DNA): TGTGCCAGCAGTTCCGATGGCGCGGCATTCGTAAATTCACCCCTCCACTTT. Protein sequence: CASSSDGAAFVNSPLHF.

The genes are TRBV20-1 and TRBJ2-5; 8 bases match TRBD2. V shed 7 bases and J 5 bases; nucleotides not matched to a gene: 15. Germline V gene sequence: CDR1 DFQATT, CDR2 SNEGSKA (reference sequence). The CDR3 has 15 amino acids. The CDR3 loop is CSVLPPAGEGETQYF. The CDR3 nucleotides are TGCAGTGTTCTTCCCCCAGCGGGAGAGGGGGAGACCCAGTACTTC.